What follows are 7 T cell receptor beta chains derived from one specimen sequenced in a study of CD8+ T cells in alopecia areata (dated by TCRdb to 2016 to 2019). Receptor amplification or capture employed the immunoSEQ multiplex PCR assay. For TCR sequencing, RNA was extracted from every sample and reverse transcribed into cDNA to serve as template. As stored in TCRdb, this immuneACCESS dataset retains in-frame rearrangements with V and J assigned. A fraction of the clones does not appear; measured against another copy, unresolved V genes explain less than half of the discrepancy, and the remainder lacks a known reason. For this sample the table gives 3,500 or so clones, of which around 68% were detected only once. The ten biggest clones cover around 5.9% of the sample. This specimen's time point label, interpreted: around 22 weeks on oral tofacitinib. Read against the paper, the sample's treatment or condition label means: oral pan-JAK inhibitor, 5-10 mg twice daily. Lesional scalp punch biopsies and peripheral blood were obtained from alopecia areata patients.

The sample consisted of skin, taken at week 24, from a patient treated with tofacitinib. Every receptor here comes from a human donor with alopecia areata.

This chain links TRBV11-2 with TRBJ1-2; a possible D gene is TRBD1 (6 bases). V shed 6 bases and J shed 5 bases, with 19 bases lying between them. Germline V gives CDR1 SGHAT, CDR2 FQNNGV. CDR3 length: 15 residues. The CDR3 coding sequence is TGTGCCAGCAGACCTACAGGGAGGGAATGGTATGGCTACACCTTC. The encoded protein is CASRPTGREWYGYTF.

The V call is TRBV6-1, the J call TRBJ1-1; 7 nucleotides match TRBD1. Germline V lookup: CDR1 MNHNS, CDR2 SASEGT. V gave up 8 bases and J gave up 4 bases; unmatched junction bases: 7. CDR3 length equals 13 residues. CDR3 bases: TGTGCCAGCCGAGACAGGGCGTTCACTGAAGCTTTCTTT. This gives the protein CASRDRAFTEAFF.

The chain uses TRBV2 and TRBJ2-1, with D unclear. Deletions cut 7 bases from V and 3 bases from J, with 4 bases between. Germline CDR1 SNHLY, CDR2 FYNNEI. The CDR3 extends over 11 amino acids. The CDR3 here is CASTYYNEQFF. In DNA, the CDR3 is TGTGCCAGCACCTACTACAATGAGCAGTTCTTC.

A single count supports this clone. V is TRBV5-4 and J is TRBJ1-1; possible D gene TRBD1, 5 bases. Germline V CDR1 and CDR2: SGHNT, YYREEE (reference sequence). Trimming cost V 6 bases and J 4 bases, with 16 bases left between them. CDR3 length equals 14 residues. In DNA, the CDR3 is TGTGCCAGCATTAGAGGGGCATTACGCACTGAAGCTTTCTTT. Translation: CASIRGALRTEAFF.

V and J are TRBV5-5 and TRBJ2-3, with D perhaps matching TRBD1 (5 bases). The ends were cut back, 5 bases at V and 1 base at J, with 17 bases in the middle. The germline V gene has CDR1 SGHKS and CDR2 YYEKEE (reference sequence). The CDR3 covers 16 residues. The CDR3 spells CASSFVRDSGTDTQYF. CDR3 DNA sequence: TGTGCCAGCAGTTTCGTCCGCGACAGTGGCACAGATACGCAGTATTTT.

The gene calls are TRBV7-2 and TRBJ1-5; D unresolved. From germline, CDR1 is SGHTA and CDR2 FQGNSA. V was shortened by 5 bases and J by 4 bases, with 18 bases between the two germline ends. The CDR3 sequence is 16 residues long. Here the CDR3 DNA reads TGTGCCAGCAGCCCCCGGCGGGGAGATATGAATCAGCCCCAGCATTTT. Translated: CASSPRRGDMNQPQHF.

V gene TRBV15 combines with J gene TRBJ2-4; no clear D. V dropped 0 bases and J dropped 6 bases, with 9 bases sitting between them. The CDR3 has 14 residues. From germline, CDR1 is LNHNV and CDR2 YYDKDF (reference sequence). CDR3 bases: TGTGCCACCAGCAGAGATTTGGATATAAACATTCAGTACTTC. It specifies CATSRDLDINIQYF.